The present T cell receptor beta chain was sequenced within a study of synovial regulatory T cells in juvenile arthritis (dated by TCRdb to the mid-2010s). About the full investigation: Of the sequenced patients, a few were therapy-naive, one was treated with methotrexate plus infliximab, several were treated with methotrexate, and one lacked treatment information. Treg and Teff subsets from roughly 10 JIA patients with active disease were included in the TCR repertoire comparisons. Although effector T cell subsets in the cohort were also sequenced for comparisons, the Treg dataset on its own covers only blood and synovial fluid Treg cells. TCRbeta CDR3 repertoires of blood iaTreg cells, other blood Treg cells and synovial fluid Treg cells from matched patient samples were compared in the study.

CDR1 and CDR2, per the germline V gene, are SGHRS and YFSETQ. Including the terminal cysteine and phenylalanine, the CDR3 comprises 12 residues. No DNA appears here. Libraries were made using the immunoSEQ multiplex PCR assay. Adaptive Biotechnologies carried out the TCRbeta CDR3 sequencing. Turning to the authors' computational methods: Repertoire similarity was assessed using the Chao-modified Jaccard index and the median clonotype overlap from 200 random subsamples at equal sample size. The similarity analyses were run on either productive nucleotide sequences or amino acid sequences translated in silico. To compare repertoires, the researchers applied hierarchical clustering with single linkage as well as t-SNE, based on Chao-modified Jaccard distances. Repertoire diversity was measured with the Renyi index after sample size normalisation across a range of alpha values. As stored in TCRdb, this immuneACCESS dataset retains in-frame rearrangements with V and J assigned. A fraction of the clones does not appear; measured against another copy, unresolved V genes explain less than half of the discrepancy, and the remainder lacks a known reason. V and J calls and clone size are given by that table; D and trimming were obtained from the DNA. The table of this sample itemizes about 10,000 clones. The ten most abundant clones make up around 0.65% of the sample.

TCR repertoire donors were approximately 11 juvenile idiopathic arthritis patients with active disease who had not reached inactive disease, 3 polyarticular and 8 oligoarticular. The median age of the TCR-sequenced patients was less than 13 years (range roughly 2.4-25), and their median disease duration was about 7 years (range 0.2-19.1). The samples used for TCR repertoire analysis were collected at two centres in Italy. Peripheral blood mononuclear cells were isolated using a Histopaque-1077 density gradient and were cryopreserved in about 90% FCS with 10% DMSO. For this clone: It has no known antigen specificity.

Results the study describes overall, beyond this receptor: Synovial Treg cells shared more CDR3 sequences with iaTreg cells than with other blood Treg cells, and Chao-Jaccard similarity confirmed that synovial Treg cells were more closely related to iaTreg cells. iaTreg TCR repertoires were largely private across patients and partially overlapped with synovial Teff and blood CPL repertoires. Compared with other blood Treg cells, blood iaTreg cells had lower TCR diversity, a finding consistent with antigen-driven expansion.

This clonotype originated in a donor aged 2-30 years with juvenile idiopathic arthritis. The chain couples TRBV5-1 to TRBJ1-3. Specimen: Treg cells from blood. In the paper's terms, the cell subset or site label means: remaining (HLA-DR-negative) circulating blood Treg cells. The CDR3 has the sequence CASSSGGNTIYF.